Listed below are T cell receptor beta chains from one sample, sequenced in a study of blood T cell repertoires in COVID-19. This table comes from immunoSEQ multiplex PCR, and its TCRdb copy is limited to in-frame clones, with some not included. This table holds more than 95,000 clones, 80% to 85% found once. The sequenced material came from peripheral blood. Every receptor here comes from a man older than 75 with acute or convalescent COVID-19. CDR3s include the opening cysteine and the closing phenylalanine or tryptophan. A D gene is named only where the DNA matches it firmly. Not every row has a clone size; where given, it reads once, few, many or a size class.

j_gene: TRBJ2-1; v_gene: TRBV28; abundance: .; len: 16; d_gene: TRBD2; CDR3aa: CASSFPGLAGYDEQFF; CDR3nt: TGTGCCAGCAGTTTCCCGGGACTAGCGGGATATGATGAGCAGTTCTTC
j_gene: TRBJ1-2; v_gene: TRBV4-1; abundance: .; len: 15; d_gene: TRBD1; CDR3aa: CASSQPGQGLDGYTF; CDR3nt: TGCGCCAGCAGCCAGCCGGGACAGGGGCTTGATGGCTACACCTTC
j_gene: TRBJ2-1; v_gene: TRBV28; abundance: .; len: 18; d_gene: .; CDR3aa: CASRPPPGTLGNYNEQFF; CDR3nt: TGTGCCAGCAGACCTCCACCGGGAACCCTGGGGAACTACAATGAGCAGTTCTTC
j_gene: TRBJ2-3; v_gene: TRBV9; abundance: .; len: 11; d_gene: .; CDR3aa: CASSSLGTQYF; CDR3nt: TGTGCCAGCAGCTCACTGGGCACGCAGTATTTT
j_gene: TRBJ1-1; v_gene: TRBV4-3; abundance: once; len: 15; d_gene: .; CDR3aa: CASSQDRGGGTEAFF; CDR3nt: TGCGCCAGCAGCCAAGATCGGGGGGGAGGGACTGAAGCTTTCTTT
j_gene: TRBJ2-4; v_gene: TRBV5-6; abundance: .; len: 15; d_gene: .; CDR3aa: CASSQIGLLENIQYF; CDR3nt: TGTGCCAGCAGCCAGATTGGACTTCTCGAAAACATTCAGTACTTC
j_gene: TRBJ1-4; v_gene: TRBV7-9; abundance: .; len: 15; d_gene: .; CDR3aa: CASSLRGGGDEKLFF; CDR3nt: TGTGCCAGCAGCTTACGGGGAGGCGGCGATGAAAAACTGTTTTTT
j_gene: TRBJ2-1; v_gene: TRBV30; abundance: .; len: 16; d_gene: .; CDR3aa: CAWRGYRASSYNEQFF; CDR3nt: TGTGCCTGGAGAGGTTACAGGGCGAGCTCCTACAATGAGCAGTTCTTC
j_gene: TRBJ1-1; v_gene: TRBV5-4; abundance: .; len: 14; d_gene: .; CDR3aa: CASTLTPLNTEAFF; CDR3nt: TGTGCCAGCACCCTGACACCTTTGAACACTGAAGCTTTCTTT
j_gene: TRBJ2-3; v_gene: TRBV4-2; abundance: .; len: 15; d_gene: TRBD2; CDR3aa: CASSPPSGRGDTQYF; CDR3nt: TGTGCCAGCAGCCCCCCAAGCGGGAGAGGAGATACGCAGTATTTT
j_gene: TRBJ2-7; v_gene: TRBV7-2; abundance: .; len: 13; d_gene: .; CDR3aa: CASSLDRTYEQYF; CDR3nt: TGTGCCAGCAGCTTGGACAGAACCTACGAGCAGTACTTC
j_gene: TRBJ1-1; v_gene: TRBV30; abundance: .; len: 14; d_gene: .; CDR3aa: CAWTHGGQNTEAFF; CDR3nt: TGTGCCTGGACCCACGGGGGGCAGAACACTGAAGCTTTCTTT
j_gene: TRBJ1-1; v_gene: TRBV19; abundance: .; len: 15; d_gene: .; CDR3aa: CASSPKTTGNTEAFF; CDR3nt: TGTGCCAGTAGCCCCAAGACGACAGGGAACACTGAAGCTTTCTTT
j_gene: TRBJ1-2; v_gene: TRBV19; abundance: .; len: 14; d_gene: TRBD1; CDR3aa: CASSFGQGIRGYTF; CDR3nt: TGTGCCAGTAGTTTCGGACAGGGGATTAGGGGCTACACCTTC
j_gene: TRBJ2-1; v_gene: TRBV27; abundance: .; len: 17; d_gene: TRBD2; CDR3aa: CASSPPFLTGGHNEQFF; CDR3nt: TGTGCCAGCAGTCCCCCCTTTTTGACGGGAGGCCACAATGAGCAGTTCTTC
j_gene: TRBJ2-1; v_gene: TRBV7-2; abundance: .; len: 16; d_gene: .; CDR3aa: CASSLEWGRVYNEQFF; CDR3nt: TGTGCCAGCAGCTTAGAATGGGGGCGGGTCTACAATGAGCAGTTCTTC
j_gene: TRBJ2-5; v_gene: TRBV15; abundance: .; len: 15; d_gene: TRBD1; CDR3aa: CATSRRQGVLETQYF; CDR3nt: TGTGCCACCAGCAGAAGACAGGGGGTGTTGGAGACCCAGTACTTC
j_gene: TRBJ1-2; v_gene: TRBV28; abundance: .; len: 15; d_gene: TRBD1; CDR3aa: CASSWGRGLSGGYTF; CDR3nt: TGTGCCAGCAGTTGGGGCAGGGGGCTATCAGGTGGCTACACCTTC
j_gene: TRBJ2-5; v_gene: TRBV18; abundance: .; len: 14; d_gene: .; CDR3aa: CASSFNLVMETQYF; CDR3nt: TGTGCCAGCTCTTTTAACTTGGTAATGGAGACCCAGTACTTC
j_gene: TRBJ2-3; v_gene: TRBV13; abundance: .; len: 12; d_gene: .; CDR3aa: CASSLFTDTQYF; CDR3nt: TGTGCCAGCAGCCTTTTCACAGATACGCAGTATTTT
j_gene: TRBJ1-1; v_gene: TRBV28; abundance: .; len: 12; d_gene: .; CDR3aa: CASSPQTGEAFF; CDR3nt: TGTGCCAGCAGTCCACAGACAGGTGAAGCTTTCTTT
j_gene: TRBJ2-7; v_gene: TRBV5-5; abundance: .; len: 15; d_gene: TRBD2; CDR3aa: CASSRTSGGSYEQYF; CDR3nt: TGTGCCAGCAGCCGGACTAGCGGGGGTTCCTACGAGCAGTACTTC
j_gene: TRBJ2-4; v_gene: TRBV6-5; abundance: few; len: 15; d_gene: .; CDR3aa: CASSSNRNTKNIQYF; CDR3nt: TGTGCCAGCAGTTCTAACAGGAATACCAAAAACATTCAGTACTTC
j_gene: TRBJ1-1; v_gene: TRBV5-1; abundance: .; len: 15; d_gene: .; CDR3aa: CASSFSQGRGTEAFF; CDR3nt: TGCGCCAGCAGCTTTTCTCAAGGGAGAGGGACTGAAGCTTTCTTT
j_gene: TRBJ1-2; v_gene: TRBV29-1; abundance: .; len: 15; d_gene: TRBD1; CDR3aa: CSVESFGQGSAGYTF; CDR3nt: TGCAGCGTTGAAAGTTTCGGACAGGGGTCGGCTGGCTACACCTTC
j_gene: TRBJ2-1; v_gene: TRBV18; abundance: .; len: 15; d_gene: .; CDR3aa: CASSLAVPGEEGQFF; CDR3nt: TGTGCCAGCTCACTAGCGGTTCCCGGGGAGGAAGGGCAGTTCTTC
j_gene: TRBJ1-1; v_gene: TRBV6-5; abundance: .; len: 13; d_gene: .; CDR3aa: CASRGAQNTEAFF; CDR3nt: TGTGCCAGCAGGGGGGCACAGAACACTGAAGCTTTCTTT
j_gene: TRBJ1-2; v_gene: TRBV5-1; abundance: .; len: 15; d_gene: TRBD1; CDR3aa: CASSLETGDNYGYTF; CDR3nt: TGCGCCAGCAGCTTGGAAACAGGGGACAACTATGGCTACACCTTC
j_gene: TRBJ2-5; v_gene: TRBV11-2; abundance: .; len: 15; d_gene: TRBD1; CDR3aa: CASSLTDRGRETQYF; CDR3nt: TGTGCCAGCAGCTTGACTGACAGGGGTCGGGAGACCCAGTACTTC
j_gene: TRBJ2-2; v_gene: TRBV5-1; abundance: .; len: 18; d_gene: TRBD1; CDR3aa: CASSSSDRTLRDTGELFF; CDR3nt: TGCGCCAGCAGCTCCTCGGACAGGACCCTTCGGGACACCGGGGAGCTGTTTTTT
j_gene: TRBJ1-5; v_gene: TRBV7-9; abundance: .; len: 17; d_gene: TRBD1; CDR3aa: CASSLASGQVWNQPQHF; CDR3nt: TGTGCCAGCAGCTTAGCGTCGGGACAGGTCTGGAATCAGCCCCAGCATTTT
j_gene: TRBJ2-3; v_gene: TRBV12-5; abundance: .; len: 13; d_gene: .; CDR3aa: CASGFRGTDTQYF; CDR3nt: TGTGCTAGTGGCTTCCGCGGCACAGATACGCAGTATTTT
j_gene: TRBJ2-1; v_gene: TRBV7-6; abundance: .; len: 15; d_gene: .; CDR3aa: CASSPSGSTYNEQFF; CDR3nt: TGTGCCAGCAGCCCTAGTGGGTCCACCTACAATGAGCAGTTCTTC